Below, 12 T cell receptor beta chains from the same sample are listed, as sequenced in a study of identical twins. Via MiXCR, TCRdb re-called the 5' RACE reads, giving one row per CDR3 protein. The table includes 1,800,000 or so distinct CDR3 sequences, around 29% detected once. Input material: cord blood. The receptors originated from a newborn girl in good health.

The chain joins TRBV11-2 to TRBJ2-1; 7 positions agree with TRBD2. V shed 3 bases, J shed 7 bases, and the junction held 9 bases outside the gene matches. This CDR3 has 15 amino acids. Germline CDR1 is SGHAT and CDR2 is FQNNGV. CDR3: CASSFRVAGENEQFF. Here the CDR3 DNA reads TGTGCCAGCAGCTTTAGGGTAGCGGGTGAAAATGAGCAGTTCTTC.

V usage is TRBV12-3 or TRBV12-4 and J usage is TRBJ2-4, with D perhaps matching TRBD1 or TRBD2 (5 bases each). V lost 6 bases and J lost 0, with 18 bases in between. The CDR3 runs to 17 residues. CDR3 DNA sequence: TGTGCCAGCAGACCAAATTTGGGGGAAGTAGCCAAAAACATTCAGTACTTC. Residues: CASRPNLGEVAKNIQYF.

The gene calls are TRBV5-6 and TRBJ1-6, with 9 bases lining up with TRBD1. The germline V gene has CDR1 SGHDT and CDR2 YYEEEE. With V trimmed by 4 bases and J by 4 bases, 6 bases remained unmatched. The CDR3 has 16 amino acids. The CDR3 DNA is TGTGCCAGCAGCGAAACCGGGACAGGGTATAATTCACCCCTCCACTTT. This translates into CASSETGTGYNSPLHF.

J is TRBJ1-6 and V is TRBV7-9, with a weak D call TRBD1 (5 bases). CDR1 and CDR2 (germline): SEHNR, FQNEAQ (reference sequence). The germline V and J ends were trimmed by 0 bases and 3 bases, with 15 bases remaining between them. This CDR3 has 18 amino acids. CDR3 nucleotide sequence: TGTGCCAGCAGCTTAGCGACAGTTAGAGACAGCTATAATTCACCCCTCCACTTT. Its protein is CASSLATVRDSYNSPLHF.

V is TRBV9 and J is TRBJ2-3, with a possible D match to TRBD2 (7 bases). This CDR3 is 15 amino acids long. Germline CDR1 reads SGDLS; CDR2 reads YYNGEE. Trimming stripped 0 bases from V and 4 bases from J, with 12 bases between. The CDR3 is CASSVGHGGPDTQYF. The CDR3 DNA reads as TGTGCCAGCAGCGTAGGCCACGGGGGGCCAGATACGCAGTATTTT.

The V gene is TRBV20-1, the J gene TRBJ2-5; 9 bases map to TRBD1. The ends lost 3 bases at V and 11 bases at J; junction bases unmatched: 16. This CDR3 region has 15 residues. CDR1 and CDR2 from the germline V gene are DFQATT and SNEGSKA (reference sequence). CDR3 amino acids: CSARPQGAFYNEQYF. In DNA form, the CDR3 reads TGCAGTGCTAGGCCACAGGGGGCCTTCTACAATGAGCAGTACTTC.

The V gene is TRBV7-8, the J gene TRBJ2-1; D might be TRBD2 (6 bases). The J call may be mistaken, given a closer DNA end match to TRBJ2-7. Germline V gene data show CDR1 as SGHVS and CDR2 as FQNEAQ. The CDR3 totals 16 residues. The CDR3 coding sequence is TGTGCCAGCAGCTCGACCCGGGAGATCAGGGTTGATGAGCAGTACTTC. Translated: CASSSTREIRVDEQYF.

The chain recombines TRBV20-1 with TRBJ2-1; no clear D. CDR3 length: 14 residues. V lost 0 bases and J lost 8, with 14 bases in between. Looked up from germline, CDR1 is DFQATT and CDR2 is SNEGSKA (reference sequence). CDR3 residues: CSARDALLHDEQFF. Written as DNA, the CDR3 is TGCAGTGCTAGAGATGCCCTACTACACGATGAGCAGTTCTTC.

CDR3 region: CSGAGVFTGELFF. CDR3 in DNA: TGCAGCGGCGCAGGGGTTTTCACCGGGGAGCTGTTTTTT. J is TRBJ2-2 and V is TRBV20-1; D may be TRBD1 (6 bases). Germline V CDR1 and CDR2: DFQATT, SNEGSKA (reference sequence). The CDR3 loop spans 13 amino acids.

CDR3 in amino acids: CASSLATGGRQPQHF. Written as DNA, the CDR3 is TGTGCCAGCAGCCTGGCCACAGGGGGCCGGCAGCCCCAGCATTTT. V gene TRBV12-3 or TRBV12-4 combines with J gene TRBJ1-5; TRBD1 matches at 9 bases. This CDR3 has 15 residues. The V gene end was trimmed by 6 bases and the J gene end by 7 bases; junction bases not matched to a gene: 10.

The chain couples TRBV11-2 to TRBJ2-7; 9 bases align to TRBD2. The junction had 7 bases not matched to a gene; V was cut back by 4 bases and J by 6 bases. Germline V CDR1 and CDR2: SGHAT, FQNNGV. CDR3 size: 14 residues. The CDR3, as DNA: TGTGCCAGCAGCTCCTTAGCGGGAGAGCTCGAGCAGTACTTC. Encoded protein: CASSSLAGELEQYF.

The chain recombines TRBV28 with TRBJ2-5; TRBD1 matches at 7 bases. The CDR3 spans 17 residues. Germline CDR1 reads MDHEN; CDR2 reads SYDVKM. Germline trimming cut 2 bases from V and 4 bases from J; bases unmatched to any gene: 13. CDR3 region: CASSLRGHQLITETQYF. The CDR3 DNA sequence: TGTGCCAGCAGTTTAAGGGGGCACCAATTGATAACAGAGACCCAGTACTTC.